This T cell receptor beta chain was found in a study of cytomegalovirus exposure and HLA in healthy donors. General observations from the study: A later analysis found that most CMV-associated TCR beta chains appeared HLA-restricted.

The V gene's germline CDR1 is SGHTS and CDR2 YDEGEE. The CDR3 runs to 15 residues. V lost 7 bases, J lost 0 bases, and 14 bases lay in between. Details on this clone: What it binds is unknown.

The primer mix had 60 Vbeta and 13 Jbeta primers. Generated by immunoSEQ multiplex PCR, the TCRdb table keeps only in-frame clones and is missing some. The profile shows roughly 100,000 clones, approximately 87% of them singletons. This receptor was taken from a man aged 40-49 years in good health and CMV-seronegative. This chain connects TRBV5-8 to TRBJ1-5; D not resolved. Sequencing was carried out using PBMCs. CDR3 amino acids: CASLGREYSNQPQHF. In nucleotides, the CDR3 is TGTGCCAGCCTGGGGAGGGAATATAGCAATCAGCCCCAGCATTTT.